The 30 T cell receptor beta chains reported below all come from one sample, sequenced in a study of identical twins. TCRdb ran MiXCR on the 5' RACE reads and lists one entry per CDR3 protein. The sample has 200,000 or so distinct CDR3 sequences; 7.5% are singletons. The sample was also linked to a second study, of yellow fever vaccine responses in identical twins.

Input material: memory (CD45RO+) T cells sorted from blood. These receptor sequences come from a woman aged 18-29 years in good health.

This clonotype appeared a few times. This rearrangement joins TRBV3-1 to TRBJ1-4, with TRBD1 as a possible D gene (5 bases). The germline V and J ends were trimmed by 0 bases and 9 bases, with 11 bases remaining between them. CDR3 length: 14 amino acids. The germline V gene encodes CDR1 LGHDT and CDR2 YNNKEL (reference sequence). The DNA of the CDR3 is TGTGCCAGCAGCCAAGATGCGGGGGGGAAAAAACTGTTTTTT. Its protein product is CASSQDAGGKKLFF. Supplemented by reference TRBV3-1 and TRBJ1-4, the full variable domain reads DTAVSQTPKYLVTQMGNDKSIKCEQNLGHDTMYWYKQDSKKFLKIMFSYNNKELIINETVPNRFSPKSPDKAHLNLHINSLELGDSAVYFCASSQDAGGKKLFFGSGTQLSVL.

This clonotype showed up just a few times. The genes are TRBV11-2 and TRBJ1-1; D remains unclear. The CDR3 covers 13 residues. With 3 bases removed from V and 8 bases from J, the gap between germline ends came to 13 bases. CDR1 SGHAT and CDR2 FQNNGV come from the germline V gene. CDR3 DNA: TGTGCCAGCAGCTTCTCCGGGAAGGGCGAAGCTTTCTTT. Translated, it gives CASSFSGKGEAFF.

A few counts support this clonotype. The J gene is TRBJ1-2, the V gene TRBV6-4; possible D gene TRBD1, 5 bases. Germline V gene data show CDR1 as MRHNA and CDR2 as SNTAGT. The CDR3 has 14 residues. The V and J ends lost 2 bases and 0 bases respectively, with 7 bases between them. This CDR3 reads CASSDGGANYGYTF. The CDR3 DNA is TGTGCCAGCAGTGACGGGGGGGCTAACTATGGCTACACCTTC.

This clonotype was recorded at least ten times. This sequence joins TRBV7-2 and TRBJ2-7; D is unclear. CDR3 length: 14 amino acids. Germline CDR1 SGHTA, CDR2 FQGNSA. The germline V and J ends were trimmed by 1 base and 2 bases, with 9 bases remaining between them. CDR3 DNA sequence: TGTGCCAGCAGCTTAGAGCTAACAACCTACGAGCAGTACTTC. It yields the protein CASSLELTTYEQYF.

The chain combines TRBV20-1 with TRBJ1-1; D remains ambiguous. The CDR3 is 13 residues long. Trimming pared 1 base from V and 10 bases from J, leaving 16 bases between. CDR1 is DFQATT, CDR2 SNEGSKA, per germline (reference sequence). In DNA form, the CDR3 reads TGCAGTGCTAGAGTTGCAGGCGGGGTGGGAGCTTTCTTT. The encoded protein is CSARVAGGVGAFF.

This clonotype was seen a few times. J is TRBJ2-2 and V is TRBV11-2; D may match TRBD1 or TRBD2 (5 bases each). CDR3 size: 15 residues. V was pared by 5 bases and J by 0 bases, with 10 bases between. Germline values: CDR1 SGHAT, CDR2 FQNNGV. DNA of the CDR3: TGTGCCAGCAGCAGGGGACGATCGAACACCGGGGAGCTGTTTTTT. This codes for CASSRGRSNTGELFF.

The table lists this clonotype with a few counts. J is TRBJ2-5 and V is TRBV10-3; D may be TRBD1 (6 bases). This CDR3 has 16 residues. The V end was cut by 0 bases, the J end by 2 bases, with 13 bases between. Germline assignment: CDR1 ENHRY and CDR2 SYGVKD. The CDR3 reads CAISESRGQGQETQYF. The CDR3 nucleotides read TGTGCCATCAGTGAGTCGAGAGGTCAGGGGCAAGAGACCCAGTACTTC.

The table lists this clonotype with many counts. CDR3 coding DNA: TGTGCCAGCAGCCAAGATGGAAGGGGTTGGTACGAGCAGTACTTC. Its protein product is CASSQDGRGWYEQYF. This chain connects TRBV14 to TRBJ2-7; perhaps TRBD1 as D (5 bases). The CDR3 has 15 residues. Per germline, CDR1 SGHDN and CDR2 FVKESK. V was cut by 0 bases and J by 4 bases, with 13 bases left in between.

This clonotype was recorded a few times. The chain recombines TRBV6-2 or TRBV6-3 with TRBJ2-7, with D unclear. V was cut by 5 bases and J by 3 bases, with 14 bases left in between. This CDR3 spans 14 amino acids. The germline V gene encodes CDR1 MNHEY and CDR2 SVGEGT. This CDR3 is CASSIDSPFYEQYF. The CDR3 coding sequence is TGTGCCAGCAGTATCGACTCCCCCTTCTACGAGCAGTACTTC.

The rearrangement joins TRBV7-9 to TRBJ2-1; 10 bases match TRBD1. Germline V gene sequence: CDR1 SEHNR, CDR2 FQNEAQ (reference sequence). This CDR3 contains 15 residues. J gave up 4 bases and V 4 bases, and 4 bases lay outside the gene matches. The CDR3, as DNA: TGTGCCAGCAGCTGGACAGGGGGTGTATACAATGAGCAGTTCTTC. Translating gives CASSWTGGVYNEQFF.

V usage is TRBV12-3 or TRBV12-4 and J usage is TRBJ1-6; the D is unclear. CDR3 size: 14 residues. V lost 6 bases and J 3 bases, leaving 9 bases between the germline ends. The CDR3 sequence: CASSPHGYNSPLHF. The CDR3, as DNA: TGTGCCAGCAGCCCCCATGGCTATAATTCACCCCTCCACTTT.

This clonotype was seen many times. The chain joins TRBV4-3 to TRBJ2-7, with 10 bases identical to TRBD2. The V and J ends lost 4 bases and 2 bases, in that order; junction bases with no gene match: 5. The CDR3 extends over 15 amino acids. CDR1 and CDR2 (germline): LGHNA, YSLEER. Here the CDR3 DNA reads TGCGCCAGCAGCCGGGCTAGCGGGGGTGCCTACGAGCAGTACTTC. Amino acids: CASSRASGGAYEQYF.

This clonotype showed up just a few times. The chain uses TRBV14 and TRBJ2-5; D call uncertain. CDR1 and CDR2 (germline): SGHDN, FVKESK. V was clipped by 0 bases and J by 5 bases, with 1 base between them. The CDR3 consists of 11 residues. The CDR3 coding sequence is TGTGCCAGCAGCCAAGATGAGACCCAGTACTTC. It is translated as CASSQDETQYF.

This clonotype was counted a few times. The rearrangement joins TRBV4-1 to TRBJ2-5, with a weak D call TRBD1 (5 bases). In germline, CDR1 is MGHRA, CDR2 YSYEKL. Trimming took 3 bases from V and 5 from J, leaving 10 bases between them. This CDR3 spans 13 amino acids. The CDR3 bases are TGCGCCAGCAGCCACAGGGAAGGGGAGACCCAGTACTTC. This translates into CASSHREGETQYF.

The chain employs TRBV30 and TRBJ2-3, with a weak D call TRBD1 (6 bases). V lost 4 bases and J lost 3, with 17 bases in between. The CDR3 runs 15 residues. Per germline, CDR1 GTSNPN and CDR2 SVGIG (reference sequence). The CDR3 loop is CAWKPRGMGTDTQYF. The CDR3 DNA sequence: TGTGCCTGGAAGCCCAGGGGTATGGGTACAGATACGCAGTATTTT.

This clonotype was seen at least ten times. The gene calls are TRBV10-1 and TRBJ2-1; D remains unclear. V was clipped by 8 bases and J by 8 bases, with 19 bases between them. Germline V CDR1 and CDR2: WNHNN, SYGVQD (reference sequence). The CDR3 consists of 14 residues. CDR3 sequence (DNA): TGCGCCAGCTCCGAGTCCAGGAAGGGCCATGAGCAGTTCTTC. This codes for CASSESRKGHEQFF.

This clonotype occurred many times. The gene calls are TRBV7-9 and TRBJ1-4, with D tentatively TRBD1 (6 bases). V was pared by 4 bases and J by 8 bases, with 14 bases between. The V gene's germline CDR1 is SEHNR and CDR2 FQNEAQ (reference sequence). This CDR3 has 14 residues. CDR3 region: CASSSNTGSEKLFF. CDR3 nucleotides: TGTGCCAGCAGCTCAAACACAGGGAGCGAAAAACTGTTTTTT.

This clonotype was seen many times. The V and J genes are TRBV6-2 or TRBV6-3 and TRBJ2-6; D is unclear. CDR1 is MNHEY, CDR2 SVGEGT, per germline. This CDR3 has 14 amino acids. Trimming took off 5 bases at V and 0 bases at J, with 5 bases between the two ends. CDR3 DNA: TGTGCCAGCAGTCCAGACTCTGGGGCCAACGTCCTGACTTTC. It is translated as CASSPDSGANVLTF.

CDR3 loop: CSARDSPRTDTQYF. CDR3 bases: TGCAGTGCTAGAGATTCACCCAGAACAGATACGCAGTATTTT. The genes are TRBV20-1 and TRBJ2-3; the D is unclear. Looked up from germline, CDR1 is DFQATT and CDR2 is SNEGSKA (reference sequence). This CDR3 has 14 residues. V lost 0 bases to trimming and J lost 3 bases, with 10 bases between them.

This clonotype was detected ten times or more. The CDR3 DNA reads as TGTGCCAGCAGTTTAGGATACGGGGATGCTCAGCCCCAGCATTTT. Translating it yields CASSLGYGDAQPQHF. The chain links TRBV28 to TRBJ1-5, with D unclear. This CDR3 is 15 amino acids long. Between the trimmed V and J ends, which lost 2 bases and 6 bases, there was a span of 14 bases. CDR1 and CDR2 from the germline V gene are MDHEN and SYDVKM.

There are many counts of this clonotype. The chain couples TRBV29-1 to TRBJ1-2; D unclear. The V and J ends lost 1 base and 3 bases respectively, with 18 bases between them. CDR3 size: 16 residues. CDR1 is SQVTM and CDR2 is ANQGSEA in the germline V gene. The CDR3 sequence: CSVEGTVGGSDYGYTF. The CDR3 DNA is TGCAGCGTTGAAGGGACCGTTGGAGGTTCGGACTATGGCTACACCTTC.

This clonotype was detected only a few times. The chain employs TRBV2 and TRBJ2-4; the D gene is possibly TRBD2 (6 bases). The CDR3 consists of 15 residues. V was cut by 1 base and J by 1 base, with 8 bases left in between. Germline CDR1 SNHLY, CDR2 FYNNEI. The CDR3 DNA reads as TGTGCCAGCAGTGAAGACGCGGGGGCCAAAAACATTCAGTACTTC. Amino acid sequence: CASSEDAGAKNIQYF. The complete variable domain, with remaining parts taken from reference TRBV2 and TRBJ2-4, reads EPEVTQTPSHQVTQMGQEVILRCVPISNHLYFYWYRQILGQKVEFLVSFYNNEISEKSEIFDDQFSVERPDGSNFTLKIRSTKLEDSAMYFCASSEDAGAKNIQYFGAGTRLSVL.

The table lists this clonotype with many counts. Here the CDR3 reads CASSPGQSYEQYF. As DNA, the CDR3 is TGTGCCAGCAGTCCGGGACAGAGCTACGAGCAGTACTTC. The chain recombines TRBV18 with TRBJ2-7, with 7 nucleotides matching TRBD1. CDR1 KGHSH and CDR2 LQKENI come from the germline V gene. The CDR3 covers 13 residues. V trimming: 8 bases; J trimming: 3 bases; junction bases outside the gene matches: 7.

This clonotype showed up just a few times. V and J are TRBV18 and TRBJ2-2, with D possibly being TRBD2 (5 bases). The germline V gene has CDR1 KGHSH and CDR2 LQKENI. Trimming left V 2 bases short and J 6 bases short, with 10 bases between. There are 14 residues in the CDR3. CDR3 in amino acids: CASSPTRNPGELFF. The CDR3 bases are TGTGCCAGCTCACCAACTAGGAATCCCGGGGAGCTGTTTTTT.

This chain connects TRBV30 to TRBJ2-1, with 9 positions matching TRBD1. Trimming at V came to 2 bases and at J to 0 bases, leaving 5 bases not matched to a gene. The CDR3 sequence is 16 residues long. The germline CDR1 and CDR2 sequences are GTSNPN and SVGIG (reference sequence). CDR3 sequence: CAWSKRQGVSYNEQFF. Here the CDR3 DNA reads TGTGCCTGGAGTAAGAGACAGGGGGTCTCCTACAATGAGCAGTTCTTC.

This clonotype was found a few times. V is TRBV30 and J is TRBJ2-3; unclear D gene. This CDR3 has 14 amino acids. V shed 0 bases and J shed 0 bases, with 7 bases lying between them. Germline CDR1 GTSNPN, CDR2 SVGIG (reference sequence). The CDR3 DNA sequence: TGTGCCTGGAGTGTATCGGGCAGCACAGATACGCAGTATTTT. It encodes CAWSVSGSTDTQYF.

This clonotype was observed at least ten times. DNA of the CDR3: TGTGCCAGCCAACAGGGCTCAAATCAGCCCCAGCATTTT. Its translation is CASQQGSNQPQHF. This chain connects TRBV7-9 to TRBJ1-5; D is perhaps TRBD1 (6 bases). Trimming stripped 8 bases from V and 4 bases from J, with 12 bases between. Per germline, CDR1 SEHNR and CDR2 FQNEAQ (reference sequence). The CDR3 extends over 13 amino acids.

This clonotype was counted at least ten times. This CDR3 is CASSPLSRAHNEQFF. Written as DNA, the CDR3 is TGCGCCAGCAGCCCACTCTCGCGGGCCCACAATGAGCAGTTCTTC. This sequence joins TRBV5-1 and TRBJ2-1, with D possibly being TRBD2 (5 bases). Deletions cut 4 bases from V and 5 bases from J, with 16 bases between. Germline V lookup: CDR1 SGHRS, CDR2 YFSETQ. The CDR3 is made up of 15 amino acids.

At least ten counts were recorded for this clonotype. V usage is TRBV10-3 and J usage is TRBJ2-5; no reliable D call. V was shortened by 2 bases and J by 5 bases, with 18 bases between the two germline ends. This CDR3 is built from 16 residues. Germline V gene lookup returns CDR1 ENHRY and CDR2 SYGVKD. The CDR3 spells CAISEPSLSRRETQYF. The CDR3 DNA reads as TGTGCCATCAGTGAGCCAAGCTTGTCCAGGCGGGAGACCCAGTACTTC.

In this sample, this clonotype turned up many times. The CDR3 here is CASSQDRGSGANVLTF. The CDR3 nucleotides are TGCGCCAGCAGCCAAGATAGAGGCTCTGGGGCCAACGTCCTGACTTTC. The V call is TRBV4-1, the J call TRBJ2-6; D uncertain. Per germline, CDR1 MGHRA and CDR2 YSYEKL. This CDR3 comprises 16 residues. V was cut by 0 bases and J by 0 bases, with 6 bases left in between.